This T cell receptor (beta chain) was sequenced during a study of blood T cells in healthy people across ages. V was clipped by 3 bases and J by 4 bases, with 10 bases between them. The CDR3 totals 14 residues. CDR1 and CDR2 (germline): MNHEY, SMNVEV (reference sequence). A second about 6 to 11 cycle PCR used barcoded and J-beta primers. TCRdb reanalysed the 5' RACE reads using MiXCR and keeps one entry per CDR3 protein. The sample consists of 650,000 to 800,000 distinct CDR3 sequences, more than 40% of them appearing once. Sequencing was performed on blood. The receptor was derived from a man in his 60s in good health. The chain employs TRBV27 and TRBJ2-1, with D possibly matching TRBD1 (6 bases). The CDR3 nucleotides read TGTGCCAGCAGTTTTCGGCAGGGGTACAATGAGCAGTTCTTC. Translating it yields CASSFRQGYNEQFF.